The 12 T cell receptor beta chains given below trace back to one sample, sequenced in a study of type 1 and type 2 diabetes patients. The PCR template was genomic DNA. Multiplex PCR with 30 forward and 13 reverse primers amplified the TCR beta CDR3. TCRdb used MiXCR to reprocess the multiplex PCR reads, holding one entry per CDR3 protein. Among 250,000 or so distinct CDR3 sequences listed, more than 45% were seen once. What was sequenced was peripheral blood mononuclear cells (PBMCs). These receptors were taken from a man younger than 35 with type 2 diabetes.

The chain carries TRBV20-1 and TRBJ2-7, with 8 bases lining up with TRBD1. Germline-derived CDR1 and CDR2 are DFQATT and SNEGSKA (reference sequence). The CDR3 is 15 residues long. V was clipped by 0 bases and J by 2 bases; unmatched bases: 6. This CDR3 is CSARDLSGQAYEQYF. CDR3 nucleotides: TGCAGTGCTAGAGATCTTTCGGGACAGGCCTACGAGCAGTACTTC.

This clonotype has more than one count but fewer than ten. The V and J genes are TRBV30 and TRBJ2-1; no firm D call. The CDR3 runs 14 residues. Germline V gives CDR1 GTSNPN, CDR2 SVGIG (reference sequence). V lost 1 base to trimming and J lost 5 bases, with 12 bases between them. CDR3 amino acids: CAWSEGVLHNEQFF. CDR3 bases: TGTGCCTGGAGTGAAGGAGTCCTACACAATGAGCAGTTCTTC.

This clonotype was seen a handful of times. The chain carries TRBV29-1 and TRBJ2-7, with TRBD1 identical over 10 bases. Per the germline V gene, CDR1 is SQVTM and CDR2 is ANQGSEA. The V and J ends lost 6 bases and 5 bases, in that order; junction bases with no gene match: 10. CDR3 length: 14 amino acids. The CDR3 here is CSVAPGQGPDEQYF. CDR3 bases: TGCAGCGTCGCTCCGGGACAGGGGCCGGACGAGCAGTACTTC.

This chain links TRBV12-5 with TRBJ1-4, with D perhaps matching TRBD1 (5 bases). Between the trimmed V and J ends, which lost 6 bases and 10 bases, there was a span of 18 bases. Germline V lookup: CDR1 LGHNT, CDR2 FRNRAP. CDR3 length equals 14 residues. The CDR3: CASGHDSGGGKLFF. CDR3 sequence (DNA): TGTGCTAGTGGCCACGACAGCGGTGGTGGAAAACTGTTTTTT.

V gene TRBV6-1 combines with J gene TRBJ1-1; D call uncertain. V dropped 5 bases and J dropped 11 bases, with 21 bases sitting between them. The CDR3 has 14 amino acids. CDR1 is MNHNS, CDR2 SASEGT, per germline. The CDR3 reads CASSYRFLGRRAFF. In DNA form, the CDR3 reads TGTGCCAGCAGTTACCGATTCTTAGGACGGCGTGCTTTCTTT.

The chain recombines TRBV10-3 with TRBJ1-1; D is undetermined. V shed 3 bases and J shed 1 base, with 9 bases lying between them. Germline assignment: CDR1 ENHRY and CDR2 SYGVKD. This CDR3 region has 14 residues. The CDR3 reads CAISDRPKNTEAFF. The CDR3 bases are TGTGCCATCAGTGATCGGCCTAAGAACACTGAAGCTTTCTTT.

The V call is TRBV28, the J call TRBJ1-4; a possible D gene is TRBD1 (5 bases). The V end was cut by 1 base, the J end by 5 bases, with 8 bases between. Germline V lookup: CDR1 MDHEN, CDR2 SYDVKM. This CDR3 is 14 amino acids long. Written as DNA, the CDR3 is TGTGCCAGCAGTTTATCAGGGTTCAATGAAAAACTGTTTTTT. Residues: CASSLSGFNEKLFF.

This clonotype was observed at least ten times. The V gene is TRBV10-3, the J gene TRBJ2-5; 12 positions agree with TRBD1. Germline V gene data show CDR1 as ENHRY and CDR2 as SYGVKD. Trimming took 10 bases from V and 5 from J; bases not matched to a gene: 8. The CDR3 extends over 14 amino acids. CDR3 amino acids: CATGTGGLSETQYF. DNA of the CDR3: TGTGCCACGGGGACAGGGGGCCTGAGCGAGACCCAGTACTTC.

This clonotype was detected ten times or more. This chain joins TRBV7-8 and TRBJ2-2; no firm D call. The germline V gene encodes CDR1 SGHVS and CDR2 FQNEAQ. The length of the CDR3 is 12 residues. The ends were cut back, 4 bases at V and 7 bases at J, with 7 bases in the middle. The CDR3 DNA sequence: TGTGCCAGCAGCTATACGGGCGGGGAGCTGTTTTTT. Translating gives CASSYTGGELFF.

The rearrangement joins TRBV27 to TRBJ2-3; 7 positions match TRBD1. The CDR3 consists of 17 residues. Germline values: CDR1 MNHEY, CDR2 SMNVEV (reference sequence). V lost 2 bases, J lost 1 base, and 9 bases stayed unmatched. CDR3 amino acids: CASSLGSGGEGTDTQYF. CDR3 in DNA: TGTGCCAGCAGTTTAGGGTCAGGGGGAGAGGGCACAGATACGCAGTATTTT.

The rearrangement links TRBV19 to TRBJ1-1, with 8 bases matching TRBD1. J gave up 0 bases and V 4 bases, and 4 bases lay outside the gene matches. The V gene's germline CDR1 is LNHDA and CDR2 SQIVND (reference sequence). This CDR3 is built from 15 residues. This CDR3 is CASSTGQGLNTEAFF. CDR3 DNA sequence: TGTGCCAGTAGTACCGGACAGGGACTGAACACTGAAGCTTTCTTT. Full variable domain (outside the CDR3, taken from reference TRBV19 and TRBJ1-1): DGGITQSPKYLFRKEGQNVTLSCEQNLNHDAMYWYRQDPGQGLRLIYYSQIVNDFQKGDIAEGYSVSREKKESFPLTVTSAQKNPTAFYLCASSTGQGLNTEAFFGQGTRLTVV.

V and J are TRBV2 and TRBJ2-7; D is undetermined. The CDR3 extends over 18 amino acids. Germline V gene data show CDR1 as SNHLY and CDR2 as FYNNEI. The ends were cut back, 5 bases at V and 7 bases at J, with 30 bases in the middle. CDR3 amino acids: CASSYTLNVDTQLREQYF. CDR3 in DNA: TGTGCCAGCAGTTACACCCTGAACGTTGACACCCAGCTGAGGGAGCAGTACTTC.